The T cell receptor beta chain under discussion was sequenced for a study of shared T cell receptors in the human thymus. Generated by immunoSEQ multiplex PCR, the TCRdb table keeps only in-frame clones and is missing some. The data contain around 730,000 clones, 80% to 90% of them singletons. The ends were cut back, 0 bases at V and 12 bases at J, with 21 bases in the middle. The CDR3 runs to 17 residues. Per germline, CDR1 ENHRY and CDR2 SYGVKD. A further study also used this sample, focusing on human thymus T cells. This second study notes: Those donating were healthy Finnish infants in corrective surgery for congenital heart defects. Thymus specimens were resections from corrective heart surgery. Apparent skewing of V and J gene usage characterized both thymic and blood repertoires. What related research reported was that thymic repertoires overlapped highly among unrelated individuals.

The sequenced material came from thymocytes. The V call is TRBV10-3, the J call TRBJ1-6, with a weak D call TRBD1 (5 bases). This sequence was found in a girl less than two years old with a congenital heart defect. CDR3 protein: CAISESRGQGKERPLHF. The CDR3 bases are TGTGCCATCAGTGAGTCTAGGGGCCAGGGCAAAGAGCGACCCCTCCACTTT.